The clone carrying this T cell receptor (beta chain) was seen a few times. The entry originates in a study of patients and donors after allogeneic stem cell transplantation. MiXCR, run by TCRdb on the RT-PCR reads, gives a single entry per CDR3 protein. The data show approximately 430,000 distinct CDR3 sequences, approximately 16% seen once. The CDR3 has 17 amino acids. Trimming stripped 5 bases from V and 0 bases from J, with 19 bases between. Germline CDR1 SEHNR, CDR2 FQNEAQ (reference sequence). The sample was blood, either unsorted or a sorted T cell fraction (not recorded which). This TCR was sampled from a human donor who was either an allogeneic HSCT recipient or a stem cell or donor lymphocyte infusion donor (not recorded which). It is not recorded whose cells these are; they may come from a transplant donor. V and J are TRBV7-9 and TRBJ1-1; D might be TRBD1 (5 bases). Written as DNA, the CDR3 is TGTGCCAGCAGCACCCTGCAGGGAAGCTTTGTGAACACTGAAGCTTTCTTT. As protein: CASSTLQGSFVNTEAFF. The full variable domain, its missing parts supplied by reference TRBV7-9 and TRBJ1-1, is DTGVSQNPRHKITKRGQNVTFRCDPISEHNRLYWYRQTLGQGPEFLTYFQNEAQLEKSRLLSDRFSAERPKGSFSTLEIQRTEQGDSAMYLCASSTLQGSFVNTEAFFGQGTRLTVV.